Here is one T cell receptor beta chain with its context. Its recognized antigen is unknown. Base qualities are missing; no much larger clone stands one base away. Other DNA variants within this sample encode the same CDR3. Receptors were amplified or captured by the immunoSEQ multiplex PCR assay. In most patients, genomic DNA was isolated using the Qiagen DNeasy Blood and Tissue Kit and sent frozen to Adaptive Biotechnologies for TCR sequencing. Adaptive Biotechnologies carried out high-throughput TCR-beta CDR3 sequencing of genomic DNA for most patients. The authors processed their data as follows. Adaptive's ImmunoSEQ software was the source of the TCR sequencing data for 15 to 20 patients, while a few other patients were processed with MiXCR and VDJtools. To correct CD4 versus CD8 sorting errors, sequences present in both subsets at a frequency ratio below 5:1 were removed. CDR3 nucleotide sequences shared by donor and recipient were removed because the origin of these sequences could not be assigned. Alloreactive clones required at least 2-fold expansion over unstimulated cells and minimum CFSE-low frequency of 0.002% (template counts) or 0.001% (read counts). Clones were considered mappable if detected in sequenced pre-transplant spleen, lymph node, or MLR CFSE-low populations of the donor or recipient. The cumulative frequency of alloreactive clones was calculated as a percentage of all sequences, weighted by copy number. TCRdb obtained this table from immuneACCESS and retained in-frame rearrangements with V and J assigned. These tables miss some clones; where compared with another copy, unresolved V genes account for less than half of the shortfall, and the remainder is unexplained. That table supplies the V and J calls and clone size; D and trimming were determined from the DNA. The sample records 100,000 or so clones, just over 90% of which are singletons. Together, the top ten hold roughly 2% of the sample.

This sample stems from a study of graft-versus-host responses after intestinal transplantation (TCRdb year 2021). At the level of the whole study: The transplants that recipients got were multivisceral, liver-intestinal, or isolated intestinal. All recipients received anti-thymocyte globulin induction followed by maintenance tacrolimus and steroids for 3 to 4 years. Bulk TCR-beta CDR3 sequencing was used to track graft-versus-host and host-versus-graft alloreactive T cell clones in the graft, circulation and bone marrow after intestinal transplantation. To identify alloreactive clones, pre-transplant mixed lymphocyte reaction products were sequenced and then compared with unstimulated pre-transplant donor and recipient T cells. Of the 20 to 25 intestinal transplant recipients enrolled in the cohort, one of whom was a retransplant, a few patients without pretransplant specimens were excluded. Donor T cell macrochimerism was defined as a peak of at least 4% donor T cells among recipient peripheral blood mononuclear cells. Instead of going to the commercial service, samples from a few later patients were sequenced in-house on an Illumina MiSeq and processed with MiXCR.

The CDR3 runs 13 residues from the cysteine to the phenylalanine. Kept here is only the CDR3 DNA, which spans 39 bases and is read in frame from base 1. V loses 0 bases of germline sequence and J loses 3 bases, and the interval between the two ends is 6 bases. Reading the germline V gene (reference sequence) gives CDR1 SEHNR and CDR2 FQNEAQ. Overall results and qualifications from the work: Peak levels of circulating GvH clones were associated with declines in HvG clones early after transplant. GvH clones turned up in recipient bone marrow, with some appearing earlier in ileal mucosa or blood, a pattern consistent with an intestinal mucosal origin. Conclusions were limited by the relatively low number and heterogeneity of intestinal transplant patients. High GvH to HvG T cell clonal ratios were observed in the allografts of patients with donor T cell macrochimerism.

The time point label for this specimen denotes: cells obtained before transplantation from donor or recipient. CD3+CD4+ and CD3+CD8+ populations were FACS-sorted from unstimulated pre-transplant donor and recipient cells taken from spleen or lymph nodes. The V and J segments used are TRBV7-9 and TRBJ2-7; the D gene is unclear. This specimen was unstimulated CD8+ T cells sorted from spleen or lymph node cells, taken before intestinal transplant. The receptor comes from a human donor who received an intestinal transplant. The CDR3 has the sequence CASSLAGSYEQYF. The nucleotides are TGTGCCAGCAGCTTAGCCGGTAGCTACGAGCAGTACTTC.